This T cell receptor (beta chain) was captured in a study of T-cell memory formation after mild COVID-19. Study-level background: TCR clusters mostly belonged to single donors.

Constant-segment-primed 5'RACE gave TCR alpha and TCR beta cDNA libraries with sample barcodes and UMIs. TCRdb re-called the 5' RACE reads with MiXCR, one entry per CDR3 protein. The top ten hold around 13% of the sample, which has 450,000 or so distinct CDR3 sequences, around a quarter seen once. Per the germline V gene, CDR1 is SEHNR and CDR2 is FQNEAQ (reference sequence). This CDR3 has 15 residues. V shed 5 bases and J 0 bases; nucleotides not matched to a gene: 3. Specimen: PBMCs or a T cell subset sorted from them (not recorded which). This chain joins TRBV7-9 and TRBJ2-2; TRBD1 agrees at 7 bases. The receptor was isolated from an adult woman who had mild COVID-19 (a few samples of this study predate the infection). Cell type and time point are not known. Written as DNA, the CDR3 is TGTGCCAGCAGCGAGGGGGCACCGAACACCGGGGAGCTGTTTTTT. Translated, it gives CASSEGAPNTGELFF.